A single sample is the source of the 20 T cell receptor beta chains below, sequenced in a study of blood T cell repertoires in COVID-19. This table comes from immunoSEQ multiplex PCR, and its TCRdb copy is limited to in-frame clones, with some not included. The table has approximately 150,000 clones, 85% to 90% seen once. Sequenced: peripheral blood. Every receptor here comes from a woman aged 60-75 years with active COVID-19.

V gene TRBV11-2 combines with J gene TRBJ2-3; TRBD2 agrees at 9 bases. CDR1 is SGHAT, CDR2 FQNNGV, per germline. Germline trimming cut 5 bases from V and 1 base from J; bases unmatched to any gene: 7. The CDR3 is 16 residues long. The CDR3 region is CASSEGASGGTDTQYF. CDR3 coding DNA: TGTGCCAGCAGCGAAGGGGCTAGCGGGGGCACAGATACGCAGTATTTT.

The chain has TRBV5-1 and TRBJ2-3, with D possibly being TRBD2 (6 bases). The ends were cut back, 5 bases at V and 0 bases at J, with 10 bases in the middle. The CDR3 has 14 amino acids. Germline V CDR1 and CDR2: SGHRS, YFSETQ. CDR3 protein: CASRETSSTDTQYF. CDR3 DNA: TGCGCCAGCAGGGAAACTAGCAGCACAGATACGCAGTATTTT.

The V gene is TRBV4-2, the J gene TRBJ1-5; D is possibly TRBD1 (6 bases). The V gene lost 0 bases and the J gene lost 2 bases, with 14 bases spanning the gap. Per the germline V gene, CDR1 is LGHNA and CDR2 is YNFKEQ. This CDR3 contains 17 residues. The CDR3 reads CASSQDRGAGGNQPQHF. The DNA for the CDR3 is TGTGCCAGCAGCCAAGACCGGGGGGCTGGAGGCAATCAGCCCCAGCATTTT.

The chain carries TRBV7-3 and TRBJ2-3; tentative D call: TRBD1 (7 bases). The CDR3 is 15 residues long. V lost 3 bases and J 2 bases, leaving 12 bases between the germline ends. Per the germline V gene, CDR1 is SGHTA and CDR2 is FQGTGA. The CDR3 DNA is TGTGCCAGCAGCTTCCAGGGGGGCCTCACAGATACGCAGTATTTT. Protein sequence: CASSFQGGLTDTQYF. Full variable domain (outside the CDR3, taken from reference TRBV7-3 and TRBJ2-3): GAGVSQTPSNKVTEKGKYVELRCDPISGHTALYWYRQSLGQGPEFLIYFQGTGAADDSGLPNDRFFAVRPEGSVSTLKIQRTERGDSAVYLCASSFQGGLTDTQYFGPGTRLTVL.

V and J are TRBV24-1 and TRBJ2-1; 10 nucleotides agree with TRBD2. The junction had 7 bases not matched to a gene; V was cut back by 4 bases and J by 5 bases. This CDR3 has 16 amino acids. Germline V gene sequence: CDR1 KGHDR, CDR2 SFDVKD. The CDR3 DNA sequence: TGTGCCACCAGTGACCGACCTAGCGGGAGTGACAATGAGCAGTTCTTC. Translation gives CATSDRPSGSDNEQFF.

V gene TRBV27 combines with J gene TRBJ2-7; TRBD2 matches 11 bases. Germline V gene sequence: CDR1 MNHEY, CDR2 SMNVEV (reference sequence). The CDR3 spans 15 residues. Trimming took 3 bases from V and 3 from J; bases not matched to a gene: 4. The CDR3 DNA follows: TGTGCCAGCAGTTTCGGACTAGCGGGTAACTACGAGCAGTACTTC. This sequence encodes CASSFGLAGNYEQYF.

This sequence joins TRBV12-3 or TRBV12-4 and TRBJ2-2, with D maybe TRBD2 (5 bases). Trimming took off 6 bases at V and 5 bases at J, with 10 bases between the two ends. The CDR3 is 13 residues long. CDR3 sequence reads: CASSSPGTGELFF. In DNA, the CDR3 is TGTGCCAGCAGCTCCCCGGGGACCGGGGAGCTGTTTTTT.

Here the CDR3 reads CASKAGGDTQYF. The CDR3 region has the DNA TGTGCCAGCAAGGCAGGAGGAGATACGCAGTATTTT. This rearrangement joins TRBV12-3 or TRBV12-4 to TRBJ2-3; D is possibly TRBD2 (5 bases). V lost 7 bases, J lost 5 bases, and 10 bases lay in between. This CDR3 comprises 12 residues.

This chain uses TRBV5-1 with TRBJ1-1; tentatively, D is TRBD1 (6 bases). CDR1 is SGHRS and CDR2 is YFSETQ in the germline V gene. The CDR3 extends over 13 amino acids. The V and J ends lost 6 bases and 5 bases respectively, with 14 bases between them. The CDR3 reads CASKSQGYTEAFF. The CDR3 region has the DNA TGCGCCAGCAAGTCACAGGGTTATACTGAAGCTTTCTTT. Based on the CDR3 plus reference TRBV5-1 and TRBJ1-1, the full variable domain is KAGVTQTPRYLIKTRGQQVTLSCSPISGHRSVSWYQQTPGQGLQFLFEYFSETQRNKGNFPGRFSGRQFSNSRSEMNVSTLELGDSALYLCASKSQGYTEAFFGQGTRLTVV.

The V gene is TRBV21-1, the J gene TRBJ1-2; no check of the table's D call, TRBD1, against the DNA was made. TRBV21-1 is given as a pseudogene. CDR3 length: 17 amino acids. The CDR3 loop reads CASILWTGGKINYGYTF. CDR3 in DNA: TGTGCCAGCATCCTTTGGACAGGGGGAAAAATTAACTATGGCTACACCTTC.

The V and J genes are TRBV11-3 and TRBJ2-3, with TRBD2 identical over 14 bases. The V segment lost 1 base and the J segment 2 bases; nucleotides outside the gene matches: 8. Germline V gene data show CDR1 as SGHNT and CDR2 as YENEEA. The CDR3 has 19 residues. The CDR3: CASSLATSGRAHYTDTQYF. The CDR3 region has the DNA TGTGCCAGCAGCTTAGCGACTAGCGGGAGGGCCCATTACACAGATACGCAGTATTTT. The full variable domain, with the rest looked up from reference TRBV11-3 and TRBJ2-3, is EAGVVQSPRYKIIEKKQPVAFWCNPISGHNTLYWYLQNLGQGPELLIRYENEEAVDDSQLPKDRFSAERLKGVDSTLKIQPAELGDSAVYLCASSLATSGRAHYTDTQYFGPGTRLTVL.

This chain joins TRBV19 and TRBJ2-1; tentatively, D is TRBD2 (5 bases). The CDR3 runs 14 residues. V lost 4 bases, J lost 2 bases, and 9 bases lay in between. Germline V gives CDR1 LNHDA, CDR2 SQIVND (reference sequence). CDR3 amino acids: CASSKSGTYNEQFF. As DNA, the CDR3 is TGTGCCAGTAGTAAATCCGGGACCTACAATGAGCAGTTCTTC.

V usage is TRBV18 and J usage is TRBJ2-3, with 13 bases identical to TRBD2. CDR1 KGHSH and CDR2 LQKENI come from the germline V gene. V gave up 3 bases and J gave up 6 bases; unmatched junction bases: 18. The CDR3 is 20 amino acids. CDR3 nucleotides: TGTGCCAGCTCACCTACTATATCAGAAGGGACTAGCGGGGCCACGGATACGCAGTATTTT. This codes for CASSPTISEGTSGATDTQYF.

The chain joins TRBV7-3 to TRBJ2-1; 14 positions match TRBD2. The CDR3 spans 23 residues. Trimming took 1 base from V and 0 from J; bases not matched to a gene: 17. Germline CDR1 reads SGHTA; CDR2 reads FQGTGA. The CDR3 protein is CASSLKPPGGTSGSRGSYNEQFF. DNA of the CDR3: TGTGCCAGCAGCTTAAAGCCGCCCGGCGGGACTAGCGGGAGTCGGGGCTCCTACAATGAGCAGTTCTTC.

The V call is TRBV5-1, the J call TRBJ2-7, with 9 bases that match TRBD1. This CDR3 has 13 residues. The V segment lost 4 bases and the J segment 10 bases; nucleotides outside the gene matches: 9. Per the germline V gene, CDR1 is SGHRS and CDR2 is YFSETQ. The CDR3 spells CASSTSGTGNQYF. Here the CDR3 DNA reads TGCGCCAGCAGCACTTCCGGGACAGGGAACCAGTACTTC.

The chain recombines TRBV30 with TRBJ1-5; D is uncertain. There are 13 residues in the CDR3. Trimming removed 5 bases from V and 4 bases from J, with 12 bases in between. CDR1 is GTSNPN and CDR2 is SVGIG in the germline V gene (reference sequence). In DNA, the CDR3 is TGTGCCTGGGCGTCGCGGGAAAATCAGCCCCAGCATTTT. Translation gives CAWASRENQPQHF. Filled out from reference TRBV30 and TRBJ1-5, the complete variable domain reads SQTIHQWPATLVQPVGSPLSLECTVEGTSNPNLYWYRQAAGRGLQLLFYSVGIGQISSEVPQNLSASRPQDRQFILSSKKLLLSDSGFYLCAWASRENQPQHFGDGTRLSIL.

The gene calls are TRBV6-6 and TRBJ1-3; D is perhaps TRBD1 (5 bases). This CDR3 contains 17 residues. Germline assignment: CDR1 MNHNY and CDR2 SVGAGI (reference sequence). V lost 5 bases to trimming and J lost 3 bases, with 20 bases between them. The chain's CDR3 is CASSRSRAPGLGNTIYF. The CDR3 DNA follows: TGTGCCAGCAGTCGTAGCAGGGCCCCCGGTCTTGGAAACACCATATATTTT.

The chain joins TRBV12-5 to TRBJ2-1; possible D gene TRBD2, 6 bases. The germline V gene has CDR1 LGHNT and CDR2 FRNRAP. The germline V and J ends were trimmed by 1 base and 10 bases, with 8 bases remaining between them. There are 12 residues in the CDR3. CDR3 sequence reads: CASGLGGREQFF. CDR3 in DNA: TGTGCTAGTGGTTTGGGTGGGAGGGAGCAGTTCTTC.

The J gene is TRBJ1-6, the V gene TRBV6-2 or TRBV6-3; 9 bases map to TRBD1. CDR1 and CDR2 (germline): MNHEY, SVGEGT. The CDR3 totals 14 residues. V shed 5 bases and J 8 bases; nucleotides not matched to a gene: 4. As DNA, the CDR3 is TGTGCCAGCAGTCGGACAGGGGAGGATTCACCCCTCCACTTT. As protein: CASSRTGEDSPLHF.

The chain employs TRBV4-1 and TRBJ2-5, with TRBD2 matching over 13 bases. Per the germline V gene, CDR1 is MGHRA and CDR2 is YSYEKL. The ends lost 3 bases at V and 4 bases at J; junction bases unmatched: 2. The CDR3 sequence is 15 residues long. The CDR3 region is CASSQGTSGTETQYF. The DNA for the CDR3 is TGCGCCAGCAGCCAGGGGACTAGCGGGACAGAGACCCAGTACTTC.